A selection of T cell receptor beta chains follows, all from one sample in a study of regulatory T cells in long-lasting Graves disease. TCRdb re-called the multiplex PCR reads with MiXCR, one entry per CDR3 protein. The repertoire holds more than 300,000 distinct CDR3 sequences, 15% to 20% seen once, with 20% in the top ten. This sample was shared with a second study, whose subject was T cells in Graves' hyperthyroidism and ophthalmopathy.

Sequencing was performed on peripheral blood mononuclear cells (PBMCs), taken at new diagnosis, from a patient treated with antithyroid drugs. These receptor sequences come from a woman younger than 30 with Graves disease. Each CDR3 is given with its conserved first and last residue. D genes are given only for firm matches. Size values are once, few and many counts, or a class for expanded clones, and some rows have none.

J: TRBJ2-2
D: .
size: many
V: TRBV5-4
DNA: TGTGCCAGCAGCTCGGCCAAGTCGGGTAGTAACACCGGGGAGCTGTTTTTT
CDR3: CASSSAKSGSNTGELFF

J: TRBJ1-5
D: .
size: .
V: TRBV20-1
DNA: TGCAGTGCTAGAGTAGGGGGAAGTGGGAATCAGCCCCAGCATTTT
CDR3: CSARVGGSGNQPQHF

J: TRBJ1-6
D: .
size: many
V: TRBV20-1
DNA: TGCAGTGCTAGGCAGGAAAGCTCCTATAATTCACCCCTCCACTTT
CDR3: CSARQESSYNSPLHF

J: TRBJ2-7
D: TRBD2
size: many
V: TRBV28
DNA: TGTGCCAGCAGTTTCCCCCCGGGGGGACTACATGGTTCCTACGAGCAGTACTTC
CDR3: CASSFPPGGLHGSYEQYF

J: TRBJ2-7
D: .
size: many
V: TRBV5-1
DNA: TGCGCCAGCAGTACACAGAAGGGGTCCTACGAGCAGTACTTC
CDR3: CASSTQKGSYEQYF

J: TRBJ2-5
D: TRBD1
size: many
V: TRBV19
DNA: TGTGCCAGTAGTACTCGATCTCTGTCGGACAGGGAAGAGACCCAGTACTTC
CDR3: CASSTRSLSDREETQYF

J: TRBJ1-1
D: TRBD1
size: many
V: TRBV2
DNA: TGTGCCAGCAGGGACAGGGGGCCTTCAGCTGAGGAAGCTTTCTTT
CDR3: CASRDRGPSAEEAFF

J: TRBJ2-1
D: TRBD2
size: many
V: TRBV20-1
DNA: TGCAGTGCTAGAGCCCTAGCGGGTGCGGGTGTGGGGCAGTTCTTC
CDR3: CSARALAGAGVGQFF

J: TRBJ2-1
D: TRBD1
size: .
V: TRBV19
DNA: TGTGCCAGTACCAGACAGGGGGCCTCTGAGCAGTTCTTC
CDR3: CASTRQGASEQFF

J: TRBJ1-4
D: .
size: many
V: TRBV4-1
DNA: TGCGCCAGCAGCCAAGATCTTTCGGGGGAAAAACTGTTTTTT
CDR3: CASSQDLSGEKLFF

J: TRBJ2-1
D: .
size: .
V: TRBV11-2
DNA: TGTGCCAGCAGCTTAGATTGGTGGTATGGTCACAATGAGCAGTTCTTC
CDR3: CASSLDWWYGHNEQFF

J: TRBJ2-3
D: TRBD1
size: few
V: TRBV5-8
DNA: TGTGCCAGCACCCTTGGACAGGCGTTCCCCGATACGCAGTATTTT
CDR3: CASTLGQAFPDTQYF

J: TRBJ2-7
D: .
size: .
V: TRBV27
DNA: TGTGCCAGCAGTTGGGGCGGGGCTGGTGAGCAGTACTTC
CDR3: CASSWGGAGEQYF

J: TRBJ2-3
D: .
size: many
V: TRBV7-3
DNA: TGTGCTAGCAGCCCCGTAACGGGGGCAGATACGCAGTATTTT
CDR3: CASSPVTGADTQYF

J: TRBJ2-1
D: .
size: few
V: TRBV6-2/TRBV6-3
DNA: TGTGCCAGCAGAACAACCGCCTTTAGGTACAATGAGCAGTTCTTC
CDR3: CASRTTAFRYNEQFF

J: TRBJ1-1
D: .
size: few
V: TRBV6-1
DNA: TGTGCCAGCAGTCCCGAAACCTACACTGAAGCTTTCTTT
CDR3: CASSPETYTEAFF

J: TRBJ1-5
D: .
size: .
V: TRBV15
DNA: TGTGCCACCACCGACAAGAGCAATCAGCCCCAGCATTTT
CDR3: CATTDKSNQPQHF

J: TRBJ2-7
D: TRBD1
size: many
V: TRBV3-1
DNA: TGTGCCAGCAGCCAAGATACACAGGGGGCCGAGCAGTACTTC
CDR3: CASSQDTQGAEQYF

J: TRBJ2-1
D: TRBD1
size: many
V: TRBV5-6
DNA: TGTGCCAGCAGCCTTGGACAGGGTTACAATGAGCAGTTCTTC
CDR3: CASSLGQGYNEQFF

J: TRBJ1-1
D: .
size: many
V: TRBV7-9
DNA: TGTGCCAGCAGCCTTGTTGAGGGACGTTCCACTGAAGCTTTCTTT
CDR3: CASSLVEGRSTEAFF

J: TRBJ2-7
D: .
size: .
V: TRBV10-3
DNA: TGTGCCATCAGTGACGCCCCACGGGCAGGGGCCACATTCGAGCAGTACTTC
CDR3: CAISDAPRAGATFEQYF

J: TRBJ2-3
D: TRBD2
size: .
V: TRBV4-2
DNA: TGTACCAGCAGCCCGCTAGCGGGTGGCGAGACAGATACGCAGTATTTT
CDR3: CTSSPLAGGETDTQYF

J: TRBJ2-7
D: TRBD2
size: many
V: TRBV20-1
DNA: TGCAGTGCTAGGGAGAGCGGGAGGGACTACGAGCAGTACTTC
CDR3: CSARESGRDYEQYF

J: TRBJ2-3
D: .
size: many
V: TRBV6-5
DNA: TGTGCCAGCAGTTACCGGCCTGCGGATACGCAGTATTTT
CDR3: CASSYRPADTQYF

J: TRBJ2-7
D: .
size: many
V: TRBV11-2
DNA: TGTGCCAGCAGCGCAGGACGAACCTACGAGCAGTACTTC
CDR3: CASSAGRTYEQYF

J: TRBJ1-5
D: TRBD1
size: many
V: TRBV5-6
DNA: TGTGCCAGCAGCCTCGGGACAGGCGTGCAGCCCCAGCATTTT
CDR3: CASSLGTGVQPQHF

J: TRBJ2-5
D: .
size: few
V: TRBV19
DNA: TGTGCCAGTAGTGGGCCCCCACAAGAGACCCAGTACTTC
CDR3: CASSGPPQETQYF

J: TRBJ1-1
D: .
size: many
V: TRBV6-1
DNA: TGTGCAGCGGGGGCCCGTTCGAACACTGAAGCTTTCTTT
CDR3: CAAGARSNTEAFF

J: TRBJ1-1
D: .
size: many
V: TRBV2
DNA: TGTGCCAGCAGTACCGGAGATGAAGCTTTCTTT
CDR3: CASSTGDEAFF

J: TRBJ2-5
D: .
size: .
V: TRBV6-1
DNA: TGTGCCAGCAGTGAAGCGCTCCTGGGGGGGGGCGGAGAGACCCAGTACTTC
CDR3: CASSEALLGGGGETQYF

J: TRBJ2-7
D: TRBD1
size: many
V: TRBV5-1
DNA: TGCGCCAGCAGCTCGTTTACAGGGGCCTCCTACGAGCAGTACTTC
CDR3: CASSSFTGASYEQYF